A selection of T cell receptor beta chains follows, all from one sample in a study of T cells after yellow fever vaccination. TCRdb passed the 5' RACE reads through MiXCR, listing each CDR3 protein once. Of about 320,000 distinct CDR3 sequences listed, around 6.8% were seen once; the top ten hold 18%. The specimen comprised PBMCs, sampled more than 40 days after the first yellow fever vaccination. These TCRs come from a man aged 18 to 29 who received the YFV17D yellow fever vaccine. CDR3s include the opening cysteine and the closing phenylalanine or tryptophan. D genes are given only for firm matches. Rows give clone size only sometimes, using once, few, many, or a class for an expanded clone.

TRBJ2-3,.,TRBV6-1,few,CASRREGLGTDTQYF,TGTGCCAGCAGGCGGGAAGGATTGGGGACAGATACGCAGTATTTT
TRBJ2-7,.,TRBV20-1,.,CSASYGESYEQYF,TGCAGTGCCTCGTACGGGGAGTCCTACGAGCAGTACTTC
TRBJ2-3,.,TRBV19,.,CASRWEAGTDTQYF,TGTGCCAGCCGCTGGGAGGCCGGGACAGATACGCAGTATTTT
TRBJ2-7,TRBD2,TRBV20-1,.,CSARTSGSYEQYF,TGCAGTGCTAGGACTAGCGGCTCCTACGAGCAGTACTTC
TRBJ2-5,.,TRBV20-1,few,CSARDVEVPTQYF,TGCAGTGCTAGAGATGTAGAGGTGCCGACCCAGTACTTC
TRBJ2-1,TRBD1,TRBV7-2,few,CASRDRVVGEQFF,TGTGCCAGCAGGGACAGGGTTGTAGGTGAGCAGTTCTTC
TRBJ2-3,.,TRBV5-1,few,CASSLKGLDTDTQYF,TGCGCCAGCAGCTTGAAGGGGCTTGACACAGATACGCAGTATTTT
TRBJ2-2,.,TRBV12-3/TRBV12-4,many,CASSPSVNTGELFF,TGTGCCAGCAGCCCCTCAGTGAACACCGGGGAGCTGTTTTTT
TRBJ1-4,.,TRBV10-3,.,CAISEGGLLGGEKLFF,TGTGCCATCAGTGAGGGGGGACTCCTCGGCGGCGAAAAACTGTTTTTT
TRBJ1-5,TRBD1,TRBV15,.,CATSRGRGRWPQHF,TGTGCCACCAGCAGAGGCAGGGGGAGGTGGCCCCAGCATTTT
TRBJ2-5,.,TRBV12-3/TRBV12-4,few,CASSFGAGRVGTQYF,TGTGCCAGCAGTTTTGGGGCAGGGCGAGTCGGGACCCAGTACTTC
TRBJ1-5,.,TRBV20-1,.,CSALDRSNQPQHF,TGCAGTGCCCTCGACAGGAGTAACCAGCCCCAGCATTTT
TRBJ2-4,TRBD1,TRBV29-1,.,CSVPGQGIENIQYF,TGCAGCGTACCGGGACAGGGAATCGAAAACATTCAGTACTTC
TRBJ2-7,.,TRBV7-9,many,CASSLVGGGAYEQYF,TGTGCCAGCAGCTTAGTGGGTGGTGGGGCCTACGAGCAGTACTTC
TRBJ1-1,.,TRBV5-1,few,CASSLNLGGAGTEAFF,TGCGCCAGCAGCTTGAATTTGGGGGGCGCGGGCACTGAAGCTTTCTTT
TRBJ1-3,.,TRBV30,.,CAWTHPGQPGNTIYF,TGTGCCTGGACCCACCCCGGACAGCCGGGAAACACCATATATTTT
TRBJ2-2,TRBD2,TRBV7-2,few,CASRPRESTGELFF,TGTGCCAGCAGACCGCGGGAGAGCACCGGGGAGCTGTTTTTT
TRBJ2-2,.,TRBV4-2,many,CASSQGIDARELFF,TGTGCCAGCAGCCAAGGAATAGATGCCCGGGAGCTGTTTTTT
TRBJ2-5,TRBD2,TRBV7-3,few,CASSPSVAGAQYF,TGTGCCAGCAGCCCCTCAGTAGCGGGAGCCCAGTACTTC
TRBJ1-4,.,TRBV7-2,.,CASSPSQVTNEKLFF,TGTGCCAGCAGCCCCAGCCAGGTTACTAATGAAAAACTGTTTTTT
TRBJ2-1,TRBD2,TRBV28,.,CASSQSGSSYNEQFF,TGTGCCAGCAGTCAAAGCGGGAGCTCCTACAATGAGCAGTTCTTC
TRBJ1-1,.,TRBV6-1,few,CASRGGTAGNTEAFF,TGTGCCAGCAGGGGAGGGACCGCTGGGAACACTGAAGCTTTCTTT
TRBJ2-3,.,TRBV11-1,few,CASSLGTGTTSGTDTQYF,TGTGCCAGCAGCTTGGGAACAGGCACCACAAGTGGCACAGATACGCAGTATTTT
TRBJ2-4,.,TRBV7-8,.,CASSLELATAKNIQYF,TGTGCCAGCAGCTTAGAGTTAGCGACAGCCAAAAACATTCAGTACTTC
TRBJ2-1,.,TRBV7-2,many,CASSLGGAGSNEQFF,TGTGCCAGCAGCTTAGGGGGTGCAGGGTCCAATGAGCAGTTCTTC
TRBJ2-3,TRBD2,TRBV10-3,.,CATVERGATDTQYF,TGTGCCACGGTGGAGCGGGGGGCCACAGATACGCAGTATTTT
TRBJ2-3,.,TRBV12-3/TRBV12-4,.,CATLSPGDTQYF,TGTGCCACACTGAGTCCGGGGGATACGCAGTATTTT
TRBJ2-1,.,TRBV4-1,.,CASSPSPQGNEQFF,TGCGCCAGCAGCCCCTCGCCGCAGGGCAATGAGCAGTTCTTC
TRBJ1-1,.,TRBV9,few,CASSSINRIGGTEAFF,TGTGCCAGCAGCTCCATAAACAGGATAGGAGGCACTGAAGCTTTCTTT
TRBJ2-3,.,TRBV7-2,.,CASSLDDATDTQYF,TGTGCCAGCAGCTTAGATGACGCCACAGATACGCAGTATTTT
TRBJ1-2,TRBD1,TRBV20-1,.,CSAQTGGFAAPAYTF,TGCAGTGCTCAAACAGGGGGCTTTGCCGCACCTGCCTACACCTTC
TRBJ2-3,TRBD2,TRBV9,.,CASSLSGGAEADTQYF,TGTGCCAGCAGCTTATCCGGGGGGGCCGAGGCAGATACGCAGTATTTT
TRBJ2-1,TRBD2,TRBV7-3,.,CASSLRGGGLAGSYNEQFF,TGTGCCAGCAGCTTAAGGGGAGGAGGACTAGCAGGCTCCTACAATGAGCAGTTCTTC
TRBJ1-3,.,TRBV7-9,few,CASSWRGNTIYF,TGTGCCAGCAGCTGGCGAGGAAACACCATATATTTT
TRBJ2-3,.,TRBV27,few,CASSLTLQGTQYF,TGTGCCAGCAGTTTAACCCTACAGGGCACGCAGTATTTT
TRBJ2-4,TRBD1,TRBV6-2/TRBV6-3,few,CASSYPDRGLSLAKNIQYF,TGTGCCAGCAGTTACCCGGACAGGGGGCTAAGTTTAGCCAAAAACATTCAGTACTTC
TRBJ2-3,.,TRBV11-2,.,CASSLAGGEISDTQYF,TGTGCCAGCAGCTTAGCAGGCGGGGAGATCTCAGATACGCAGTATTTT
TRBJ1-6,.,TRBV5-5,.,CASSLSRVRNSPLHF,TGTGCCAGCAGCTTGAGCAGGGTCCGCAATTCACCCCTCCACTTT
TRBJ1-1,TRBD1,TRBV5-1,many,CASCLGTGDTEAFF,TGCGCCAGCTGCCTCGGGACAGGGGACACTGAAGCTTTCTTT
TRBJ2-2,TRBD2,TRBV4-2,few,CASSRNGGVNTGELFF,TGTGCCAGCAGCCGGAACGGGGGGGTGAACACCGGGGAGCTGTTTTTT
TRBJ2-1,TRBD2,TRBV7-9,.,CASSLGGLAGGNSYNEQFF,TGTGCCAGCAGCTTAGGGGGCCTAGCGGGGGGTAACTCCTACAATGAGCAGTTCTTC
TRBJ2-1,.,TRBV6-1,few,CASSDTQRGYNEQFF,TGTGCCAGCAGTGATACTCAAAGGGGGTACAATGAGCAGTTCTTC
TRBJ1-1,.,TRBV6-2/TRBV6-3,.,CASREPPGTLNTEAFF,TGTGCCAGCAGGGAACCGCCCGGGACCTTGAACACTGAAGCTTTCTTT
TRBJ1-1,.,TRBV4-1,few,CASSHGTTNTEAFF,TGCGCCAGCAGCCACGGGACCACGAACACTGAAGCTTTCTTT
TRBJ2-5,.,TRBV27,few,CASSFLGQGPKETQYF,TGTGCCAGCAGTTTCTTGGGCCAGGGGCCTAAAGAGACCCAGTACTTC
TRBJ1-2,.,TRBV10-3,.,CAISESRNYGYTF,TGTGCCATCAGTGAGAGCAGAAACTATGGCTACACCTTC
TRBJ1-2,.,TRBV27,few,CASSFTGSEHYGYTF,TGTGCCAGCAGTTTCACGGGCAGTGAGCACTATGGCTACACCTTC
TRBJ2-6,.,TRBV5-4,.,CASSLYPGSSGANVLTF,TGTGCCAGCAGCTTGTACCCAGGTTCCTCTGGGGCCAACGTCCTGACTTTC
TRBJ2-5,TRBD1,TRBV18,few,CASSLTTGEETQYF,TGTGCCAGCTCACTAACCACAGGGGAAGAGACCCAGTACTTC
TRBJ2-7,.,TRBV20-1,few,CSARYDRSPFSYEQYF,TGCAGTGCTAGATATGACAGGTCTCCTTTCTCCTACGAGCAGTACTTC
TRBJ2-3,.,TRBV7-9,few,CASILSAGLDTQYF,TGTGCCAGCATCCTATCTGCGGGGTTAGATACGCAGTATTTT